This T cell receptor beta chain derives from a study of cytomegalovirus exposure and HLA in healthy donors. Overall study findings and caveats: High sensitivity and specificity were reportedly achieved when the classifier diagnosed cytomegalovirus status.

The germline gives CDR1 SGHNT, CDR2 YYREEE (reference sequence). The V end was cut by 1 base, the J end by 0 bases, with 11 bases between. The CDR3 has 15 residues. Method: immunoSEQ multiplex PCR; TCRdb's copy keeps in-frame clones and lacks some. Seen here are about 330,000 clones, 70% to 90% observed once, and the top ten hold 0.7% to 0.85%. This clone was detected once. What it binds is unknown. The sequencing input was PBMCs. This receptor was obtained from a woman under 30 in good health and CMV-seronegative. The chain is built from TRBV5-4 and TRBJ2-7; TRBD2 is a possible D gene (6 bases). DNA of the CDR3: TGTGCCAGCAGCTTGTCCGCGGGGAGCTCCTACGAGCAGTACTTC. Protein: CASSLSAGSSYEQYF.